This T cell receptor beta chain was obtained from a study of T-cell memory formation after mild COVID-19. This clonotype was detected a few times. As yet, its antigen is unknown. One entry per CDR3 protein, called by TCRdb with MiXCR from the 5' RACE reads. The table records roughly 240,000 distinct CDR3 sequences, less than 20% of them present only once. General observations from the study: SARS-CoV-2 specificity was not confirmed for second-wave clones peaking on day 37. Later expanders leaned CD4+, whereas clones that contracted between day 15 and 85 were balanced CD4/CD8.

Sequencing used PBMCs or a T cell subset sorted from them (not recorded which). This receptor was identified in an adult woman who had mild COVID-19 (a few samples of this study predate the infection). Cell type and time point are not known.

CDR3 nucleotide sequence: TGTGCCAGCAGCCAACGTGCTGTAGGAGCTAGGCAGTTCTTC. This gives the protein CASSQRAVGARQFF. The chain links TRBV14 to TRBJ2-1; D not resolved. This CDR3 has 14 amino acids. Between the trimmed V and J ends, which lost 2 bases and 12 bases, there was a span of 17 bases. Germline CDR1 reads SGHDN; CDR2 reads FVKESK.